This T cell receptor (beta chain) was captured by sequencing in a study of cytomegalovirus exposure and HLA in healthy donors. It was with 60 Vbeta and 13 Jbeta primers that the PCR ran. The assay was immunoSEQ multiplex PCR, and TCRdb's table has in-frame clones only and misses some. This sample carries about 180,000 clones, around three quarters of them seen once, and the ten largest clones take around 2.3%. Sequenced: PBMCs. This TCR was recovered from a woman aged 25-40 years in good health and CMV-seropositive.

CDR3 bases: TGTGCCAGCAGCTTAGGACCCGACAGGGTCGACTATGGCTACACCTTC. Translated, it gives CASSLGPDRVDYGYTF. The rearrangement uses TRBV11-2 and TRBJ1-2, with 7 bases matching TRBD1. V dropped 1 base and J dropped 3; count of bases not matched to a gene: 8. CDR1 and CDR2 from the germline V gene are SGHAT and FQNNGV. This CDR3 region has 16 residues.